The present T cell receptor (beta chain) was sequenced within a study of cytomegalovirus exposure and HLA in healthy donors. Across the whole study: An early release of data contained some 80 million unique TCRs, which came from HLA-typed donors.

Germline V gene lookup returns CDR1 SGDLS and CDR2 YYNGEE. This CDR3 is built from 14 residues. J lost 6 bases, V lost 0 bases, and 3 bases had no gene match. Whereas donors were nominally healthy upon sampling, unrecorded immune exposures were probable. The PCR contained 60 Vbeta and 13 Jbeta primers. Libraries were prepared by immunoSEQ multiplex PCR; TCRdb keeps only in-frame clonotypes and omits some of them. In the table there are around 190,000 clones, around 83% of which are singletons. A note on this clone: Its cognate antigen is unknown.

Broader study findings: With later analysis, a missense DCLRE1C variant became linked to TCR beta V- and J-gene trimming. In a later analysis, specific HLA alleles were associated with under 20,000 TCR beta sequences at a 0.05 false discovery rate.

The TCR comes from a girl aged 2 to 9 in good health and CMV-seropositive. The sequencing sample was made of PBMCs. This rearrangement joins TRBV9 to TRBJ2-7, with 10 bases matching TRBD1. CDR3 residues: CASSVGDRGREQYF. DNA for the CDR3: TGTGCCAGCAGCGTAGGGGACAGGGGTCGCGAGCAGTACTTC.